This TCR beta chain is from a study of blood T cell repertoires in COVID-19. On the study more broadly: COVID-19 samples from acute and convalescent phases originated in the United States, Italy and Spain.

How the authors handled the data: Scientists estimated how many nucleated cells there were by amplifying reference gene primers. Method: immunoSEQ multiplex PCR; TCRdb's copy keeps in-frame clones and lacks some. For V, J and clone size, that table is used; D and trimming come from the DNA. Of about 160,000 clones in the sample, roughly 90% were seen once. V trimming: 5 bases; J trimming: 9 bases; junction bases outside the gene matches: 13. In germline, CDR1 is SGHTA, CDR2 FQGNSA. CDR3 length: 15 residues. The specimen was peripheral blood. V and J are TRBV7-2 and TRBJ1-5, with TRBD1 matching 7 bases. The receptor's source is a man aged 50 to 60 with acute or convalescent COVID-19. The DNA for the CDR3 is TGTGCCAGCAGCAAACAGGGGTTTGGGTATGCGCCCCAGCATTTT. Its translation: CASSKQGFGYAPQHF.